The clone carrying this T cell receptor beta chain has more than one count but fewer than ten. The germline gives CDR1 MDHEN, CDR2 SYDVKM. This CDR3 spans 18 amino acids. The V gene lost 1 base and the J gene lost 8 bases, with 25 bases spanning the gap. This sample is part of a study of immune cell composition in non-small cell lung cancer. On the study more broadly: Most cases were lung adenocarcinoma or squamous cell carcinoma.

Data came from immunoSEQ multiplex PCR; TCRdb stores just in-frame clones and leaves some out. The table records some 2,000 clones, over 60% of them present only once. Normal lung sampling was at least 3 cm from the tumour, as distant as possible. The specimen sequenced was non-adjacent lung tissue. The genes are TRBV28 and TRBJ2-3, with D perhaps matching TRBD1 (6 bases). This receptor was identified in a human donor with non-small cell lung cancer. The CDR3 loop is CASSLLLGPIPTRGTQYF. The CDR3 region has the DNA TGTGCCAGCAGTTTATTGCTGGGACCGATACCAACCAGGGGTACGCAGTATTTT.